This T cell receptor beta chain emerged from a study of T cells in Graves' hyperthyroidism and ophthalmopathy. The study's findings and limits: Patients with ophthalmopathy were separated from those with stable hyperthyroidism by a 13 V-J model. The model predicted ophthalmopathy a median around 6 months before onset.

Researchers amplified the TCR beta CDR3 regions from RNA transcripts. The TCR CDR3 was amplified in a first-round RT-PCR using the HTBI primer set. TCRdb fed the multiplex PCR reads into MiXCR, producing one record per CDR3 protein. This sample has a few hundred thousand distinct CDR3 sequences, with about 14% found just once. In regard to this clonotype: Its antigen is unidentified.

Diagnosis of hyperthyroidism was new in patients aged 18 to 65, and its duration was under 2 months. Used for diagnoses were clinical symptoms, serum thyroxine and TRAb, thyroid ultrasound and orbital computed tomography. The CDR3 length is 16 residues. Germline V gene data show CDR1 as LGHDT and CDR2 as YNNKEL (reference sequence). V gave up 0 bases and J gave up 9 bases; unmatched junction bases: 11. Sequenced sample: blood. The sequence came from a young man with Graves' hyperthyroidism that later progressed to Graves' ophthalmopathy. The chain couples TRBV3-1 to TRBJ2-3, with TRBD1 identical over 8 bases. This CDR3 is CASSQDRGTGTRTQYF. The CDR3 DNA follows: TGTGCCAGCAGCCAAGATCGTGGGACAGGCACACGGACGCAGTATTTT.